These 5 T cell receptor beta chains were sequenced from one sample in a study of shared clonotypes between healthy human individuals. Method: immunoSEQ multiplex PCR; TCRdb's copy keeps in-frame clones and lacks some. In the table there are 70,000 to 95,000 clones, about 65% of which are singletons. The sample consisted of memory CD8+ T cells sorted from blood. Subset of the sample: CD45RO+ cells pooled with CCR7-negative TemRA cells. The source of these receptors is a man under 40 in good health.

This chain connects TRBV25-1 to TRBJ2-3, with TRBD2 identical over 8 bases. The CDR3 is 16 residues long. Germline CDR1 and CDR2: MGHDK and SYGVNS. Trimming took 3 bases from V and 5 from J; bases not matched to a gene: 10. CDR3 loop: CASSETSGSVKDTQYF. The CDR3 DNA follows: TGTGCCAGCAGTGAGACAAGCGGGAGTGTTAAAGATACGCAGTATTTT.

V usage is TRBV14 and J usage is TRBJ2-7; D is unclear. The CDR3 spans 12 residues. Germline CDR1 is SGHDN and CDR2 is FVKESK. Trimming stripped 2 bases from V and 7 bases from J, with 9 bases between. In DNA form, the CDR3 reads TGTGCCAGCAGCCAATTAGGTCGGGAGCAGTACTTC. This encodes CASSQLGREQYF.

The sample holds a few counts of this clone. The chain has TRBV5-4 and TRBJ1-2; tentative D call: TRBD1 (5 bases). The CDR3 totals 15 residues. With 0 bases removed from V and 4 bases from J, the gap between germline ends came to 13 bases. CDR1 and CDR2 from the germline V gene are SGHNT and YYREEE (reference sequence). DNA of the CDR3: TGTGCCAGCAGCTTGGGGGAGGGGATCTCCTATGGCTACACCTTC. Amino acids: CASSLGEGISYGYTF.

V is TRBV2 and J is TRBJ2-7; D call uncertain. V gave up 8 bases and J gave up 2 bases, with 16 bases separating them. Germline V gives CDR1 SNHLY, CDR2 FYNNEI. The CDR3 totals 14 residues. CDR3 in amino acids: CASLETGLTYEQYF. In DNA form, the CDR3 reads TGTGCCAGCTTAGAAACGGGCCTCACCTACGAGCAGTACTTC.

The CDR3 loop reads CASSIKGLASYNEQFF. CDR3 nucleotides: TGTGCCAGCAGCATTAAGGGACTAGCGTCCTACAATGAGCAGTTCTTC. The rearrangement uses TRBV9 and TRBJ2-1; 10 positions match TRBD2. The CDR3 covers 16 residues. Germline lookup yields CDR1 SGDLS and CDR2 YYNGEE. V dropped 4 bases and J dropped 1; count of bases not matched to a gene: 5.